Listed here are 9 T cell receptor beta chains from one sample, sequenced in a study of CD8+ T cells in alopecia areata. The sequencing template was cDNA reverse transcribed from extracted RNA. Sequenced by immunoSEQ multiplex PCR; TCRdb stores in-frame clones only, minus some. The sample holds approximately 210,000 clones, 55% to 70% seen once. As for treatment: oral pan-JAK inhibitor, 5-10 mg twice daily. The material sequenced was CD4+ T cells sorted from blood, taken at week 4, from a patient treated with tofacitinib. The receptor source for this set is a human donor with alopecia areata.

In this sample, this clone turned up a few times. The rearrangement uses TRBV7-9 and TRBJ2-3; TRBD2 is a possible D gene (6 bases). Germline CDR1 is SEHNR and CDR2 is FQNEAQ (reference sequence). This CDR3 comprises 15 residues. V was shortened by 3 bases and J by 0 bases, with 10 bases between the two germline ends. In nucleotides, the CDR3 is TGTGCCAGCAGCTTGGGACTGCTGAGCACAGATACGCAGTATTTT. It is translated as CASSLGLLSTDTQYF.

This clone turned up a few times. The chain combines TRBV27 with TRBJ1-4; D possibly corresponds to TRBD1 (6 bases). This CDR3 has 16 amino acids. Trimming took off 5 bases at V and 7 bases at J, with 20 bases between the two ends. Germline assignment: CDR1 MNHEY and CDR2 SMNVEV (reference sequence). The CDR3 region has the DNA TGTGCCAGCAGTCCCCAACCACGGGGGCGGAGTGAAAAACTGTTTTTT. Translated: CASSPQPRGRSEKLFF.

The chain combines TRBV18 with TRBJ2-5; a possible D gene is TRBD2 (6 bases). This CDR3 has 14 residues. Germline loops: CDR1 KGHSH, CDR2 LQKENI. Trimming pared 3 bases from V and 7 bases from J, leaving 15 bases between. The CDR3 nucleotides read TGTGCCAGCTCACCCGGCGGGGACTCAGTGACCCAGTACTTC. Amino acids: CASSPGGDSVTQYF.

The rearrangement joins TRBV30 to TRBJ2-7; 9 bases are shared with TRBD1. Unmatched junction bases numbered 4, after V lost 7 bases and J lost 3 bases. Germline CDR1 is GTSNPN and CDR2 is SVGIG (reference sequence). The CDR3 loop spans 12 amino acids. CDR3 sequence: CASTTGGYEQYF. The DNA for the CDR3 is TGTGCCTCAACGACAGGGGGCTACGAGCAGTACTTC.

The chain joins TRBV4-3 to TRBJ2-1; D not resolved. V shed 4 bases and J shed 2 bases, with 12 bases lying between them. Germline V gene data show CDR1 as LGHNA and CDR2 as YSLEER. This CDR3 is built from 15 residues. The DNA for the CDR3 is TGCGCCAGCAGCCCCCGGCACGGCACCTACAATGAGCAGTTCTTC. Its protein product is CASSPRHGTYNEQFF.

The genes are TRBV5-1 and TRBJ1-1; D unclear. Germline values: CDR1 SGHRS, CDR2 YFSETQ. The germline V and J ends were trimmed by 0 bases and 1 base, with 7 bases remaining between them. This CDR3 region has 14 residues. The CDR3 protein is CASSLVGQNTEAFF. The CDR3 DNA follows: TGCGCCAGCAGCTTGGTTGGCCAGAACACTGAAGCTTTCTTT.

The rearrangement joins TRBV29-1 to TRBJ2-5; perhaps D is TRBD1 or TRBD2 (5 bases each). Germline CDR1 SQVTM, CDR2 ANQGSEA. CDR3 length: 13 residues. The V and J ends lost 6 bases and 5 bases respectively, with 16 bases between them. CDR3 DNA: TGCAGCGTCCCGGGGCTCCGTCGGGAGACCCAGTACTTC. Translation: CSVPGLRRETQYF.

The CDR3 DNA sequence: TGTGCCAGCAGTTTGGGGACGGGCGGGGAGACCCAGTACTTC. Translating it yields CASSLGTGGETQYF. This chain links TRBV27 with TRBJ2-5; D may match TRBD1 or TRBD2 (5 bases each). CDR1 and CDR2 from the germline V gene are MNHEY and SMNVEV (reference sequence). The V end was cut by 3 bases, the J end by 5 bases, with 13 bases between. The CDR3 is 14 residues long.

This clone was seen a handful of times. This chain's CDR3 is CASSSATGGTEQYF. The DNA for the CDR3 is TGTGCCAGCAGCTCCGCGACAGGTGGAACCGAGCAGTACTTC. The chain joins TRBV5-6 to TRBJ2-7; D is perhaps TRBD1 (6 bases). This CDR3 comprises 14 residues. V dropped 3 bases and J dropped 6 bases, with 16 bases sitting between them. Germline loops: CDR1 SGHDT, CDR2 YYEEEE.